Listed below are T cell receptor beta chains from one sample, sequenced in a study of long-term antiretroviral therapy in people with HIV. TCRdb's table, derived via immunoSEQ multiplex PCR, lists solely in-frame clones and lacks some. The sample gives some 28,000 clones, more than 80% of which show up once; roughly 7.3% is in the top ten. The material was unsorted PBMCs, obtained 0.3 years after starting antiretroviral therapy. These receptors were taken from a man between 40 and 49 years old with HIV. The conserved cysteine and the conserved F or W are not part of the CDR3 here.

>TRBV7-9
ASSLVGEGTEAF
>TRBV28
AHRTESYEQY
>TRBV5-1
ASSLPGEKLF
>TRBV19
ASRDGSSGNTIY
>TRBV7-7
ASSSGTGAYEQY
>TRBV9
ASSVEGSGNQPQH
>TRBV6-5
ASSYGDGELF
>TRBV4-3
ASSQDTGGRADTQY
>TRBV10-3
AISEWGSGSPGETQY
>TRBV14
ASSQGSGSGLAKNIQY
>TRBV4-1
ASSAREVHTDTQY
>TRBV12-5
ASGLGQGSMNTEAF